The 29 T cell receptor beta chains reported below all come from one sample, sequenced in a study of T cells in Graves' hyperthyroidism and ophthalmopathy. TCR beta CDR3 regions were amplified from RNA. HTBI primers were employed in a first-round RT-PCR of the TCR CDR3. TCRdb used MiXCR to reprocess the multiplex PCR reads, holding one entry per CDR3 protein. Of hundreds of thousands of distinct CDR3 sequences listed, approximately 15% are singletons. The sequencing sample was made of blood. The source of these receptors is a woman younger than 35 with Graves' hyperthyroidism.

This clonotype has only a few counts. The J gene is TRBJ2-2, the V gene TRBV20-1; 7 nucleotides agree with TRBD2. The germline V gene has CDR1 DFQATT and CDR2 SNEGSKA (reference sequence). V lost 3 bases to trimming and J lost 6 bases; unmatched junction nucleotides: 10. The length of the CDR3 is 15 residues. CDR3 sequence reads: CSASYAGVGAGELFF. In DNA form, the CDR3 reads TGCAGTGCTAGTTATGCGGGAGTGGGGGCCGGGGAGCTGTTTTTT.

This clonotype was detected a few times. The J gene is TRBJ1-5, the V gene TRBV28; the match to TRBD1 covers 7 bases. The J segment lost 6 bases and the V segment lost 6 bases, leaving 5 bases of the junction unmatched. Germline values: CDR1 MDHEN, CDR2 SYDVKM. CDR3 length: 13 amino acids. CDR3 sequence reads: CASSHDRAQPQHF. CDR3 DNA sequence: TGTGCCAGCAGCCATGACAGGGCTCAGCCCCAGCATTTT.

This clonotype turned up a few times. The V gene is TRBV6-5, the J gene TRBJ1-2, with D tentatively TRBD1 (5 bases). Germline V gene sequence: CDR1 MNHEY, CDR2 SVGAGI. The CDR3 is 15 amino acids. The germline V and J ends were trimmed by 0 bases and 8 bases, with 16 bases remaining between them. CDR3 in DNA: TGTGCCAGCAGTTACTCGATTGTAGGGGCTGGGGGCTACACCTTC. It codes for CASSYSIVGAGGYTF.

This clonotype showed up many times. The J gene is TRBJ1-3, the V gene TRBV20-1, with D possibly TRBD1 on 5 matching bases. This CDR3 is built from 15 residues. The V end was cut by 0 bases, the J end by 2 bases, with 11 bases between. Germline assignment: CDR1 DFQATT and CDR2 SNEGSKA (reference sequence). The CDR3 is CSARDQGFTGNTIYF. The CDR3 nucleotides read TGCAGTGCTAGAGATCAGGGCTTTACTGGAAACACCATATATTTT.

The chain joins TRBV4-3 to TRBJ2-1, with a possible D match to TRBD1 (5 bases). Trimming cost V 0 bases and J 12 bases, with 18 bases left between them. The CDR3 sequence is 15 residues long. From germline, CDR1 is LGHNA and CDR2 YSLEER. The CDR3 nucleotides are TGCGCCAGCAGCCAAGATACTGCCCTGGGGCGGATGCAGTTCTTC. Amino acids: CASSQDTALGRMQFF.

This chain connects TRBV5-1 to TRBJ2-2; 12 bases are shared with TRBD1. V dropped 4 bases and J dropped 5; count of bases not matched to a gene: 3. Germline loops: CDR1 SGHRS, CDR2 YFSETQ. The CDR3 runs to 15 residues. The CDR3 coding sequence is TGCGCCAGCAGCCGGGACAGGGGGCGAACCGGGGAGCTGTTTTTT. Encoded protein: CASSRDRGRTGELFF.

The V and J genes are TRBV24-1 and TRBJ2-1; D is unresolved. V lost 3 bases and J 1 base, leaving 15 bases between the germline ends. Germline CDR1 and CDR2: KGHDR and SFDVKD. The CDR3 runs to 17 residues. The CDR3 spells CATSDRAWVGSYNEQFF. The CDR3 bases are TGTGCCACCAGTGATCGGGCTTGGGTAGGGTCCTACAATGAGCAGTTCTTC.

V usage is TRBV13 and J usage is TRBJ2-7; D may be TRBD2 (7 bases). The CDR3 is 14 residues long. V gave up 6 bases and J gave up 7 bases, with 19 bases separating them. Germline V gene data show CDR1 as PRHDT and CDR2 as FYEKMQ (reference sequence). The CDR3 DNA follows: TGTGCCAGCAGGCTAGCTTGGGGGCGGGGGGAGCAGTACTTC. It specifies CASRLAWGRGEQYF.

This clonotype has at least ten counts. This chain joins TRBV18 and TRBJ1-2; D is ambiguous. The germline gives CDR1 KGHSH, CDR2 LQKENI. V was pared by 6 bases and J by 10 bases, with 21 bases between. The CDR3 consists of 14 residues. Here the CDR3 reads CASSPIAGPAVYTF. CDR3 DNA sequence: TGTGCCAGCTCGCCCATTGCAGGACCAGCGGTCTACACCTTC.

This clonotype was counted at least ten times. The chain employs TRBV7-3 and TRBJ2-7, with 10 nucleotides matching TRBD1. This CDR3 spans 16 amino acids. Germline CDR1 SGHTA, CDR2 FQGTGA. V lost 5 bases and J lost 3; bases outside the gene matches: 10. For the CDR3, the DNA is TGTGCCAGCAGCCCGACCCCCGGGACAGGGGACTACGAGCAGTACTTC. This encodes CASSPTPGTGDYEQYF.

The table lists this clonotype with a few counts. The chain carries TRBV7-9 and TRBJ2-7; D uncertain. The ends were cut back, 4 bases at V and 5 bases at J, with 12 bases in the middle. The CDR3 totals 13 residues. The germline V gene encodes CDR1 SEHNR and CDR2 FQNEAQ (reference sequence). Here the CDR3 reads CASSSPQLDEQYF. CDR3 DNA: TGTGCCAGCAGCTCCCCTCAGTTGGACGAGCAGTACTTC.

This sequence joins TRBV20-1 and TRBJ2-6; 9 bases match TRBD1. Germline CDR1 and CDR2: DFQATT and SNEGSKA (reference sequence). The CDR3 loop spans 12 amino acids. Trimming removed 5 bases from V and 12 bases from J; junction bases left unmatched: 5. The CDR3 DNA is TGCAGTGCTCGGGGACAGGGAAGCGTCCTGACTTTC. This encodes CSARGQGSVLTF.

This clonotype was seen ten or more times. The rearrangement uses TRBV7-2 and TRBJ2-1; D remains unclear. V lost 6 bases to trimming and J lost 12 bases, with 15 bases between them. The germline V gene encodes CDR1 SGHTA and CDR2 FQGNSA. The CDR3 contains 12 residues. The CDR3: CASSRVTGGQFF. The CDR3 coding sequence is TGTGCCAGCAGTCGAGTCACCGGTGGGCAGTTCTTC. Full variable domain (missing parts from reference TRBV7-2 and TRBJ2-1): GAGVSQSPSNKVTEKGKDVELRCDPISGHTALYWYRQSLGQGLEFLIYFQGNSAPDKSGLPSDRFSAERTGGSVSTLTIQRTQQEDSAVYLCASSRVTGGQFFGPGTRLTVL.

This clonotype was seen repeatedly, ten times or more. The chain combines TRBV7-6 with TRBJ2-7; TRBD2 agrees at 9 bases. The V and J ends lost 3 bases and 2 bases, in that order; junction bases with no gene match: 8. The CDR3 runs to 16 residues. Germline CDR1 reads SGHVS; CDR2 reads FNYEAQ. The CDR3 region is CASSLGGGRATYEQYF. Here the CDR3 DNA reads TGTGCCAGCAGCTTGGGGGGCGGGAGGGCCACCTACGAGCAGTACTTC. Looking up the rest from reference TRBV7-6 and TRBJ2-7 gives the full variable domain: GAGVSQSPRYKVTKRGQDVALRCDPISGHVSLYWYRQALGQGPEFLTYFNYEAQQDKSGLPNDRFSAERPEGSISTLTIQRTEQRDSAMYRCASSLGGGRATYEQYFGPGTRLTVT.

This clonotype was counted many times. This chain's CDR3 is CASSLGQHQPQHF. The CDR3 DNA reads TGTGCCAGCAGTTTGGGCCAGCATCAGCCCCAGCATTTT. The V call is TRBV12-3 or TRBV12-4, the J call TRBJ1-5; D is uncertain. The CDR3 loop spans 13 amino acids. V was clipped by 3 bases and J by 5 bases, with 8 bases between them.

This clonotype has ten or more counts. The chain uses TRBV28 and TRBJ1-1; 9 positions agree with TRBD1. With 7 bases clipped from V and 4 bases from J, the junction kept 4 bases outside the gene matches. Germline values: CDR1 MDHEN, CDR2 SYDVKM. The CDR3 loop spans 13 amino acids. The CDR3 DNA sequence: TGTGCCAGCACCCGGGACAGGGTCACTGAAGCTTTCTTT. This translates into CASTRDRVTEAFF.

In regard to this clonotype: This sequence may be a read error, since a much larger clone differs from it by one base. This sequence joins TRBV27 and TRBJ1-2; D ambiguous. CDR3 length: 14 residues. Trimming pared 0 bases from V and 7 bases from J, leaving 12 bases between. From germline, CDR1 is MNHEY and CDR2 SMNVEV (reference sequence). CDR3: CASSLSRAGTGYTF. CDR3 DNA sequence: TGTGCCAGCAGTTTATCGAGGGCAGGTACTGGCTACACCTTC.

This clonotype was counted at least ten times. The rearrangement uses TRBV20-1 and TRBJ2-1, with 13 positions matching TRBD2. V lost 5 bases and J lost 9; bases outside the gene matches: 13. Germline V gene lookup returns CDR1 DFQATT and CDR2 SNEGSKA (reference sequence). The CDR3 length is 16 residues. CDR3 loop: CSASPSTSGRFTEQFF. CDR3 DNA sequence: TGCAGTGCTTCACCTTCGACTAGCGGGAGGTTCACTGAGCAGTTCTTC.

The chain is built from TRBV20-1 and TRBJ1-2; tentative D call: TRBD1 (5 bases). The CDR3 totals 15 residues. CDR1 is DFQATT and CDR2 is SNEGSKA in the germline V gene (reference sequence). The V and J ends lost 3 bases and 4 bases respectively, with 18 bases between them. Here the CDR3 reads CSASPSQGLLYGYTF. CDR3 coding DNA: TGCAGTGCTAGTCCCAGCCAGGGTCTCCTCTATGGCTACACCTTC.

This clonotype turned up a few times. The chain combines TRBV12-3 or TRBV12-4 with TRBJ2-6; 7 positions agree with TRBD2. V lost 1 base and J lost 2; bases outside the gene matches: 2. CDR3 size: 16 residues. CDR3 in DNA: TGTGCCAGCAGTTTAGGGGGGGGGACTGGGGCCAACGTCCTGACTTTC. The encoded protein is CASSLGGGTGANVLTF.

As DNA, the CDR3 is TGTGCCAGCAGCGGGGCTAGCGGGAGTCGGGGCACAGATACGCAGTATTTT. Encoded protein: CASSGASGSRGTDTQYF. This sequence joins TRBV7-9 and TRBJ2-3, with TRBD2 matching over 10 bases. Germline CDR1 and CDR2: SEHNR and FQNEAQ (reference sequence). V was clipped by 5 bases and J by 1 base; unmatched bases: 9. The length of the CDR3 is 17 residues.

Details on this clonotype: With a much larger clone just one base away, this may be a read error. This chain links TRBV20-1 with TRBJ2-1; TRBD2 might be the D (5 bases). Germline lookup yields CDR1 DFQATT and CDR2 SNEGSKA (reference sequence). This CDR3 region has 13 residues. In DNA form, the CDR3 reads TGCAATGCAAACCGGAGGACCTACAATGAGCAGTTCTTC. It codes for CNANRRTYNEQFF.

Ten or more counts support this clonotype. The rearrangement joins TRBV11-2 to TRBJ2-7, with D possibly being TRBD2 (5 bases). Germline CDR1 and CDR2: SGHAT and FQNNGV. The CDR3 sequence is 15 residues long. The V end lost 2 bases, the J end lost 2 bases, and 13 bases lay between the germline ends. The CDR3 DNA follows: TGTGCCAGCAGCTTAAAGGGCGCGGGTCCCTACGAGCAGTACTTC. It codes for CASSLKGAGPYEQYF.

With regard to this clonotype: This may arise from a read error, as a much more abundant clone is one base away. J is TRBJ2-2 and V is TRBV11-2; 9 positions agree with TRBD1. CDR1 SGHAT and CDR2 FQNNGV come from the germline V gene. The CDR3 totals 16 residues. CDR3 sequence reads: CASSLTQGALTGEPFF. Here the CDR3 DNA reads TGTGCCAGCAGCTTAACACAGGGGGCGCTCACCGGGGAGCCGTTTTTT.

The V call is TRBV2, the J call TRBJ2-1; D is unclear. Germline lookup yields CDR1 SNHLY and CDR2 FYNNEI. CDR3 size: 14 residues. Trimming shortened V by 6 bases and J by 6 bases, and 15 bases separated the two germline ends. The CDR3 sequence is CASSRSNPTNEQFF. Here the CDR3 DNA reads TGTGCCAGCAGCAGGTCCAATCCCACCAATGAGCAGTTCTTC.

This clonotype has a count of ten or more. The chain recombines TRBV20-1 with TRBJ2-7, with 12 bases that match TRBD2. Germline lookup yields CDR1 DFQATT and CDR2 SNEGSKA (reference sequence). The CDR3 consists of 16 residues. The trim removed 3 bases at V and 3 bases at J, leaving 9 bases unmatched. CDR3 protein: CSASGGLAGRIYEQYF. CDR3 DNA sequence: TGCAGTGCTAGCGGGGGACTAGCGGGCCGTATCTACGAGCAGTACTTC.

The rearrangement links TRBV20-1 to TRBJ2-7; D is uncertain. With 5 bases removed from V and 4 bases from J, the gap between germline ends came to 12 bases. Germline V gene data show CDR1 as DFQATT and CDR2 as SNEGSKA (reference sequence). The CDR3 length is 12 residues. The CDR3 nucleotides are TGCAGTGCTGGTGATGTTCGGTACGAGCAGTACTTC. Its protein product is CSAGDVRYEQYF.

This clonotype has just a few counts. A read error may account for a junction end that differs from germline. The J gene is TRBJ2-1, the V gene TRBV11-2; D is possibly TRBD2 (6 bases). The CDR3 sequence is 14 residues long. In germline, CDR1 is SGHAT, CDR2 FQNNGV. The CDR3 sequence: CASSMGTFYNEQLF. CDR3 in DNA: TGTGCCAGCAGCATGGGGACTTTCTACAATGAGCAGCTCTTC.

At least ten counts were recorded for this clonotype. The chain links TRBV5-1 to TRBJ2-2; 8 nucleotides line up with TRBD2. The CDR3 runs to 16 residues. The V gene's germline CDR1 is SGHRS and CDR2 YFSETQ. J gave up 2 bases and V 3 bases, and 6 bases lay outside the gene matches. This CDR3 is CASSSTSGLNTGELFF. Here the CDR3 DNA reads TGCGCCAGCAGCTCAACTAGCGGCCTTAACACCGGGGAGCTGTTTTTT.